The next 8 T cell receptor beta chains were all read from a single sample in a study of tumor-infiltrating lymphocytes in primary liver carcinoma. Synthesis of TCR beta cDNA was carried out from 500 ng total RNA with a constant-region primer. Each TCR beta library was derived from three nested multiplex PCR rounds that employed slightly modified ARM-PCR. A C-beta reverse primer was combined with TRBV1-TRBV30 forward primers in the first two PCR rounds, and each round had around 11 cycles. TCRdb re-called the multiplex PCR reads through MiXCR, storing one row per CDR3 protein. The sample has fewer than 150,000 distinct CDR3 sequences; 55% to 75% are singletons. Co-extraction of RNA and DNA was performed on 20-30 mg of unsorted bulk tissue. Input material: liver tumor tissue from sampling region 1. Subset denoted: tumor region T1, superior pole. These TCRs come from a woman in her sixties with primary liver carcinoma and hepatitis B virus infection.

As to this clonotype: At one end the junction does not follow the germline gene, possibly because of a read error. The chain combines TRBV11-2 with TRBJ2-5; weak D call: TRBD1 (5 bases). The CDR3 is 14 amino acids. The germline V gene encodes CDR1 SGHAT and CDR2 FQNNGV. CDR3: CASSLDMGLETQYF. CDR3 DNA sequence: TGTGCCAGTAGCTTGGACATGGGGCTAGAGACCCAGTACTTC.

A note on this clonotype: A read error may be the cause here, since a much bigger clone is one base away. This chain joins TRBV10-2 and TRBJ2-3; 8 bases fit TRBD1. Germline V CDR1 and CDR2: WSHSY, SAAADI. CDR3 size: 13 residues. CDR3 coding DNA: TGCGTCAGCAGTGGGGACAGGTCAGATACGCAGTATTTT. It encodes CVSSGDRSDTQYF.

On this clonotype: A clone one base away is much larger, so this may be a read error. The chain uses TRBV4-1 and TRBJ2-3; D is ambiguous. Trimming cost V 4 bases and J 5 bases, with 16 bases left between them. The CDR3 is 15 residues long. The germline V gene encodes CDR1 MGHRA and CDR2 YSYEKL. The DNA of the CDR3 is TGCGCCAGCAGCCCGATCCAGCCTCGCAAAGATACGCAGTATTTT. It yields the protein CASSPIQPRKDTQYF.

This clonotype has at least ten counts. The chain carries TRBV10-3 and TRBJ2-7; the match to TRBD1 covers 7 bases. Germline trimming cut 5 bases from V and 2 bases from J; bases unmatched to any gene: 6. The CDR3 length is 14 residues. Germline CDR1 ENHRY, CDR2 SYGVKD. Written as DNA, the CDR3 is TGTGCCATCAGTCCCGACAGGGCTACCTACGAGCAGTACTTC. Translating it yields CAISPDRATYEQYF.

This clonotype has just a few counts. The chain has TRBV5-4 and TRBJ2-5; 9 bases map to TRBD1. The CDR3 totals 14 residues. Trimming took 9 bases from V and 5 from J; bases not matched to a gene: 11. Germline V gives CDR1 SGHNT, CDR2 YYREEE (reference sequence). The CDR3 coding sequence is TGTGCCACGCGCGCGGGACAGGGTATGGAGACCCAGTACTTC. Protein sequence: CATRAGQGMETQYF. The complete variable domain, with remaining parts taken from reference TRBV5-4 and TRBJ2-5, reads ETGVTQSPTHLIKTRGQQVTLRCSSQSGHNTVSWYQQALGQGPQFIFQYYREEENGRGNFPPRFSGLQFPNYSSELNVNALELDDSALYLCATRAGQGMETQYFGPGTRLLVL.

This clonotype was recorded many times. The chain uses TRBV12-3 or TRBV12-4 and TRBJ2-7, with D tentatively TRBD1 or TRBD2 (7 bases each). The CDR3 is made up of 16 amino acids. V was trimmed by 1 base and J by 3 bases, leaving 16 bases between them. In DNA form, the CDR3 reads TGTGCCAGCAGTTTAGTGGGCAGGGGGGGAGGCTACGAGCAGTACTTC. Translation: CASSLVGRGGGYEQYF.

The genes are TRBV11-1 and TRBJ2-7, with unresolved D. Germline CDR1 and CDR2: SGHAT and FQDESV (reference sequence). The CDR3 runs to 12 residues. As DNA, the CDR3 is TGTGTCTGCAGCTTAAGCAGTTACGAGCAGTACTTC. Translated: CVCSLSSYEQYF. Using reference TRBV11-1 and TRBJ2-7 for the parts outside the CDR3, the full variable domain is EAEVAQSPRYKITEKSQAVAFWCDPISGHATLYWYRQILGQGPELLVQFQDESVVDDSQLPKDRFSAERLKGVDSTLKIQPAELGDSAMYLCVCSLSSYEQYFGPGTRLTVT.

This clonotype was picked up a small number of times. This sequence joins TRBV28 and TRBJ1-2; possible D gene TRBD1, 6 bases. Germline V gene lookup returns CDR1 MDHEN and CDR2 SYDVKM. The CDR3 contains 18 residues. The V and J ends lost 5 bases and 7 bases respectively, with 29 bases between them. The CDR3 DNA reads TGTGCCAGCAGTCACGTATTCCGGGACAAGCAGATCAGGAGTGGCTACACCTTC. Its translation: CASSHVFRDKQIRSGYTF.